This T cell receptor beta chain came from a study of T cells in Graves' hyperthyroidism and ophthalmopathy (dated by TCRdb to between 2017 and 2020). About the investigation overall: Peripheral blood was sampled at the time of initial diagnosis, prior to any treatment. To identify distinguishing TCR V-J signatures, a discovery cohort of around 100 patients was used, comprising roughly 45 with Graves' ophthalmopathy and 57 with stable Graves' hyperthyroidism. Prospective prediction of ophthalmopathy was tested in an independent validation cohort consisting of some 19 hyperthyroidism patients and approximately 16 patients who later progressed to ophthalmopathy. For training and testing, the 100 or so patients in the discovery cohort were randomly divided in a 7:3 ratio. Thyroid tissue and blood T-cell repertoires from six Graves' hyperthyroidism patients were also compared in the study. Once sampling was done, hyperthyroidism patients were given methimazole at a starting dose of 30 mg daily, whereas ophthalmopathy patients were given high-dose intravenous methylprednisolone. TCR Vbeta CDR3 sequencing of 120 to 150 peripheral blood samples (roughly 41 ophthalmopathy, 75 hyperthyroidism and roughly 17 progressor patients) is reported in the paper.

Graves' hyperthyroidism was defined as stable when no progression to ophthalmopathy occurred over 18 months of follow-up. Hyperthyroidism patients were aged 18 to 65 years and newly diagnosed, with disease duration of less than 2 months. The study excluded patients with uncontrolled infections, other autoimmune diseases, pregnancy or lactation. Diagnoses were based on clinical symptoms, serum thyroxine and TRAb, thyroid ultrasound and orbital computed tomography. Ficoll-Paque density gradient centrifugation was used to isolate PBMCs from around 10 ml of fresh peripheral blood. Total RNA was extracted using Trizol reagent, and RNA quality was assessed on an Agilent 2100 Bioanalyzer. CDR1 MNHEY and CDR2 SMNVEV are derived from the germline V gene (reference sequence). V is cut by 3 bases and J by 7 bases, and the space between the germline ends is 10 bases. From its cysteine to its phenylalanine, the CDR3 spans 13 amino acids. The DNA shown is the 39-base CDR3, in frame from base 1.

This clonotype occurred a few times. Its antigen remains unidentified. Base-call qualities are not available, and no considerably larger clone is one nucleotide away. TCR beta CDR3 regions were amplified from RNA transcripts. The TCR CDR3 was subjected to a first round of RT-PCR using the HTBI primer set and the Qiagen OneStep RT-PCR kit. Libraries were constructed in a second round of multiplex PCR, after which size selection and purification were carried out. The libraries were sequenced on an Illumina HiSeq2000 using paired-end 100 bp reads. The study's own analysis went as follows. Raw data were processed with SOAPnuke, discarding reads with adapters, uncalled bases, mean Phred below 15, or no exact constant-primer or identifier match. High-quality paired reads were merged using COPE v1.2.5, and each unique nucleotide sequence was defined as a clonotype. MiTCR v1.1 was used to align the clonotypes against IMGT TRBV, TRBD and TRBJ reference segments. The analysis included only V-J combinations with a frequency above 0.0001, which together covered around 99% of the repertoires. A TCS score was defined as the ratio of F50 (clonal expansion) to E x V (chaos), with BLOSUM62-based TCRdist applied between CDR3 peptides within each V-J. Welch's t-statistics and random forest reduced some 510 V-J features to fewer than 15, which were used in a naive Bayes classifier (R e1071). The public sequencing data were trimmed at Q25 with fastp and processed into clonotypes with MiXCR by TCRdb, which kept only in-frame beta chains. CDR3 protein sequences are deduplicated, and each keeps its most common genes and DNA. It is TCRdb's table, rather than the study itself, that gives the V and J calls and clone size. This sample comprises approximately 640,000 distinct CDR3 sequences, 17% of them detected only once. Of the sample, around 15% falls within the top ten clones.

Overall study outcomes, separate from this receptor: In cross-validation, a model built on a 13 V-J signature told ophthalmopathy apart from stable hyperthyroidism with approximately 90% sensitivity and approximately 84% specificity, and in testing the same model reached 80%/75%. In validation, progression to ophthalmopathy was predicted by the model with around 70% sensitivity and 72.22% specificity, a median of approximately 7.1 months before onset. Blood samples also contained most of the expanded thyroid clonotypes (frequency above 0.001), which suggests that blood repertoires may reflect thyroid immune responses. No statistical method was used to fix the sample size in advance, and group allocation was not hidden from the investigators.

The rearrangement combines TRBV27 with TRBJ2-1; the D gene identity is not certain. Sequencing was carried out using blood. The clonotype originates from a man over 45 with Graves' hyperthyroidism. CDR3 reads: CASSFGPVNEQFF. The base sequence is TGTGCCAGCAGTTTCGGCCCGGTAAATGAGCAGTTCTTC.